These T cell receptor beta chains were read from a single sample in a study of T cells in Graves' hyperthyroidism and ophthalmopathy. From the multiplex PCR reads, TCRdb called clonotypes with MiXCR, one entry per CDR3 protein. The sample has 250,000 or so distinct CDR3 sequences, roughly 15% seen once. Sequenced: blood. The source is a woman in her forties or fifties with Graves' hyperthyroidism that later progressed to Graves' ophthalmopathy. Each CDR3 is given with its conserved first and last residue. The D gene is left open where the match is weak. Clone size is stated in some rows and not others, as once, few, many or a class when expanded.

>TRBJ1-1|TRBV7-8|many|-
CASSTSGWADTEAFF
TGTGCCAGCAGCACCTCAGGGTGGGCGGACACTGAAGCTTTCTTT
>TRBJ1-2|TRBV30|many|-
CAWSVAGLYGYTF
TGTGCCTGGAGTGTTGCTGGCCTCTATGGCTACACCTTC
>TRBJ1-4|TRBV18|many|-
CASSLRRDEKLFF
TGTGCCAGCTCACTAAGGAGGGATGAAAAACTGTTTTTT
>TRBJ2-5|TRBV5-6|-|TRBD1
CASSWEITGDPMKTQYF
TGTGCCAGCAGCTGGGAAATTACAGGGGATCCAATGAAGACCCAGTACTTC
>TRBJ2-1|TRBV11-2|-|-
CASSLGSGLYNEQFF
TGTGCCAGCAGCTTAGGGTCGGGACTTTACAATGAGCAGTTCTTC
>TRBJ2-7|TRBV7-8|many|-
CASSLGRAGLSSYEQYF
TGTGCCAGCAGCTTAGGGCGAGCGGGCTTGAGCTCCTACGAGCAGTACTTC
>TRBJ2-2|TRBV3-1|many|TRBD2
CASSQERTSGERWTGELFF
TGTGCCAGCAGCCAAGAAAGGACTAGCGGGGAGCGGTGGACCGGGGAGCTGTTTTTT
>TRBJ2-5|TRBV7-9|many|TRBD1
CASSPGTGPQETQYF
TGTGCCAGCAGCCCCGGGACAGGGCCTCAAGAGACCCAGTACTTC
>TRBJ1-1|TRBV7-9|-|-
CASRFVPFDTEAFF
TGTGCCAGCAGATTCGTCCCGTTTGACACTGAAGCTTTCTTT
>TRBJ2-1|TRBV27|many|-
CASRLYNEQFF
TGTGCCAGCAGGCTGTACAATGAGCAGTTCTTC